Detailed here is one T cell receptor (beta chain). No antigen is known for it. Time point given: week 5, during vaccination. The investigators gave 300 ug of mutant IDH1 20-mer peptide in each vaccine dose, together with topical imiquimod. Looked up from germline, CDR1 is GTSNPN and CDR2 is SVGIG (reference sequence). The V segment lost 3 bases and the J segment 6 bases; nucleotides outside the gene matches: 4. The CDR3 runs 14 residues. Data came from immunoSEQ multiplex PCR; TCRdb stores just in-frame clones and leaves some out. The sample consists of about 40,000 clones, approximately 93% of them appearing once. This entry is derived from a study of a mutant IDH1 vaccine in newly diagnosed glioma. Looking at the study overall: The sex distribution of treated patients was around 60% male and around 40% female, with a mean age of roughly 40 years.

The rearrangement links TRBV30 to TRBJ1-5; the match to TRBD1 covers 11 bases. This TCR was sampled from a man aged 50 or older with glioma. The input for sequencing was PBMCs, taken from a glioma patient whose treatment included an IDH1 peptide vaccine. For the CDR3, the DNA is TGTGCCTGGAGCGACGGGACAGGGGGTCAGCCCCAGCATTTT. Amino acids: CAWSDGTGGQPQHF.